The next 13 T cell receptor beta chains were all read from a single sample in a study of vaccination effects on CD4 cells after COVID-19. Expansion with viral peptide pools was applied to antigen-specific CD4+ T cells by the ViraFEST assay prior to sequencing. A roughly ten-day culture period preceded the isolation of CD4+ T cells. The person's infection with SARS-CoV-2, confirmed by PCR, took place between March and December 2020. For these TCRs, the target antigens are not known. The data were produced by immunoSEQ multiplex PCR, yet TCRdb's version contains in-frame clones alone and is incomplete. Altogether 35,000 to 45,000 clones are present, about two thirds being singletons, with the ten largest covering about a sixth. The sample in question was CD4+ T cells from PBMCs cultured with HCoV-NL63 spike peptides, obtained before COVID-19 vaccination. These receptors all come from a human donor who had a prior SARS-CoV-2 infection.

The V gene is TRBV20-1, the J gene TRBJ2-7, with D hard to call. V was pared by 5 bases and J by 0 bases, with 5 bases between. The CDR3 totals 11 residues. The germline gives CDR1 DFQATT, CDR2 SNEGSKA (reference sequence). CDR3 in DNA: TGCAGTGCTGCGGACTCCTACGAGCAGTACTTC. Translating it yields CSAADSYEQYF.

V and J are TRBV19 and TRBJ1-6; D not resolved. Deletions cut 5 bases from V and 14 bases from J, with 31 bases between. The germline V gene encodes CDR1 LNHDA and CDR2 SQIVND (reference sequence). The CDR3 totals 18 residues. The CDR3 bases are TGTGCCAGTAGTCCCTTCTTGGGTGGCGGAACACCGTTAGGCACCCTCCACTTT. Its protein is CASSPFLGGGTPLGTLHF.

This clone occurred a few times. This chain connects TRBV19 to TRBJ2-3, with 9 bases lining up with TRBD1. The V segment lost 10 bases and the J segment 5 bases; nucleotides outside the gene matches: 13. Germline CDR1 LNHDA, CDR2 SQIVND (reference sequence). The length of the CDR3 is 15 residues. Here the CDR3 reads CATWTTGGSGDTQYF. DNA of the CDR3: TGTGCCACGTGGACCACAGGGGGCTCAGGAGATACGCAGTATTTT.

This clone was counted between two and nine times. J is TRBJ1-2 and V is TRBV19; 9 bases align to TRBD1. Germline trimming cut 3 bases from V and 6 bases from J; bases unmatched to any gene: 5. Germline values: CDR1 LNHDA, CDR2 SQIVND (reference sequence). The CDR3 is made up of 14 amino acids. The CDR3, as DNA: TGTGCCAGTAGTATCCCGGGACAGGGCCATGGCTACACCTTC. This encodes CASSIPGQGHGYTF.

CDR3 sequence: CASSQSPNLWVAFF. For the CDR3, the DNA is TGCGCCAGCAGCCAATCCCCAAACCTTTGGGTAGCTTTCTTT. The genes are TRBV4-1 and TRBJ1-1; D unresolved. Trimming removed 2 bases at V and 10 bases at J, with 17 bases between. Germline-derived CDR1 and CDR2 are MGHRA and YSYEKL. The CDR3 consists of 14 residues.

The chain has TRBV7-3 and TRBJ2-7; perhaps TRBD1 as D (6 bases). CDR1 and CDR2 from the germline V gene are SGHTA and FQGTGA. The CDR3 totals 14 residues. The V gene lost 4 bases and the J gene lost 9 bases, with 19 bases spanning the gap. CDR3 region: CASSYAGGTFMQYF. Here the CDR3 DNA reads TGTGCCAGCAGCTATGCTGGGGGCACCTTTATGCAGTACTTC.

Only a few counts were recorded for this clone. The V and J genes are TRBV5-4 and TRBJ2-7; 8 bases line up with TRBD2. The germline CDR1 and CDR2 sequences are SGHNT and YYREEE (reference sequence). The CDR3 runs 14 residues. Trimming removed 2 bases from V and 1 base from J; junction bases left unmatched: 2. CDR3 bases: TGTGCCAGCAGCTTTAGCGGGGTATCCTACGAGCAGTACTTC. This gives the protein CASSFSGVSYEQYF.

V is TRBV7-2 and J is TRBJ2-1; D gene ambiguous. The CDR3 has 14 amino acids. V was shortened by 7 bases and J by 0 bases, with 10 bases between the two germline ends. CDR1 SGHTA and CDR2 FQGNSA come from the germline V gene. The CDR3 DNA sequence: TGTGCCAGCACCCGGACGAGCTCCTACAATGAGCAGTTCTTC. Its protein product is CASTRTSSYNEQFF.

The chain recombines TRBV11-2 with TRBJ2-1; D not resolved. The germline V and J ends were trimmed by 5 bases and 2 bases, with 13 bases remaining between them. This CDR3 region has 15 residues. Germline CDR1 is SGHAT and CDR2 is FQNNGV. The CDR3 here is CASSPGTGAYNEQFF. CDR3 nucleotides: TGTGCCAGCAGCCCCGGTACGGGCGCCTACAATGAGCAGTTCTTC.

The chain is built from TRBV15 and TRBJ1-2, with D perhaps matching TRBD1 (5 bases). Looked up from germline, CDR1 is LNHNV and CDR2 is YYDKDF (reference sequence). Trimming removed 0 bases at V and 4 bases at J, with 9 bases between. The CDR3 has 14 residues. This chain's CDR3 is CATSRDSTAYGYTF. The CDR3 region has the DNA TGTGCCACCAGCAGAGATTCGACAGCCTATGGCTACACCTTC.

Written as DNA, the CDR3 is TGTGCCAGAAGCACCCCCCAGGGGACCAATCAGCCCCAGCATTTT. It codes for CARSTPQGTNQPQHF. The V gene is TRBV5-3, the J gene TRBJ1-5, with a tentative D call TRBD1 (6 bases). Being an ORF, TRBV5-3 has a function that is uncertain. Trimming stripped 4 bases from V and 3 bases from J, with 14 bases between. The length of the CDR3 is 15 residues.

This clone was found once. The rearrangement joins TRBV19 to TRBJ2-1; TRBD2 matches at 7 bases. CDR1 and CDR2 from the germline V gene are LNHDA and SQIVND (reference sequence). V dropped 3 bases and J dropped 6; count of bases not matched to a gene: 8. The CDR3 length is 15 residues. The CDR3 spells CASSMRPGGGNEQFF. DNA for the CDR3: TGTGCCAGTAGTATGAGGCCAGGCGGGGGCAATGAGCAGTTCTTC.

The chain joins TRBV3-1 (or the pseudogene TRBV3-2) to TRBJ1-2; D is unclear. Germline lookup yields CDR1 LGHDT and CDR2 YNNKEL (reference sequence). V was pared by 5 bases and J by 0 bases, with 13 bases between. The CDR3 loop spans 15 amino acids. The CDR3 loop reads CASSASRLANYGYTF. The CDR3 DNA sequence: TGTGCCAGCAGCGCCTCGCGGTTAGCTAACTATGGCTACACCTTC.